The next 22 T cell receptor beta chains were all read from a single sample in a study of T cells in women clearing cervical HPV infection. The method was immunoSEQ multiplex PCR; TCRdb's version includes in-frame clones alone and lacks a portion of them. This sample's table has about 24,000 clones. Input material: blood buffy coat. All receptors derive from a woman aged 18 to 69 with a cervical HPV16 infection that either progressed to CIN3+ or cleared (not recorded which).

About this clone itself: The CDR3 is cut off 3 residues early in the read; its end comes from the germline J gene. The V gene is TRBV18, the J gene TRBJ1-1; D not resolved. This CDR3 region has 16 residues. Germline V CDR1 and CDR2: KGHSH, LQKENI. CDR3 DNA (partial): TGTGCCAGCTCGAGAATTTCAGCGGGAGACTACAATGAG. Residues: CASSRISAGDYNE. The full CDR3 is CASSRISAGDYNEAFF.

On this clone: Read sequence stops 3 residues before the CDR3 end, and the germline J gene provides the missing end. The chain has TRBV18 and TRBJ2-2, with D possibly matching TRBD1 (5 bases). CDR1 KGHSH and CDR2 LQKENI come from the germline V gene. The CDR3 consists of 15 residues. The CDR3 bases that were read are TGTGCCAGCTCGCAAAGGGGAAGGGGCAATTCACCG. This encodes CASSQRGRGNSP. The complete CDR3 sequence is CASSQRGRGNSPLFF. The full variable domain, with the rest looked up from reference TRBV18 and TRBJ2-2, is NAGVMQNPRHLVRRRGQEARLRCSPMKGHSHVYWYRQLPEEGLKFMVYLQKENIIDESGMPKERFSAEFPKEGPSILRIQQVVRGDSAAYFCASSQRGRGNSPLFFGEGSRLTVL.

CDR3 bases read: TGTGCCAGCAGGAAGCGAGCGGGAGGGTACAATGAC. Translation gives CASRKRAGGYND. The whole CDR3 protein is CASRKRAGGYNDYTF. The rearrangement joins TRBV6-2 or TRBV6-3 to TRBJ1-2; no definite D call. The CDR3 is cut off 3 residues early in the read; its end comes from the germline J gene. Looked up from germline, CDR1 is MNHEY and CDR2 is SVGEGT. The CDR3 runs 15 residues.

For this clone: The sequenced fragment ends 3 residues before the CDR3 boundary, so the rest is inferred from the germline J gene. The genes are TRBV5-1 and TRBJ2-7; D uncertain. V shed 0 bases and J shed 3 bases, with 10 bases lying between them. The CDR3 contains 14 residues. The V gene's germline CDR1 is SGHRS and CDR2 YFSETQ. The CDR3 sequence: CASSLVTEDYEQYF. CDR3 bases read: TGCGCCAGCAGCTTGGTCACTGAAGACTACGAG.

Worth noting for this clone: The CDR3 end is not reached by the read, which stops 3 residues before it; the germline J gene fills it in. The chain uses TRBV3-1 (or the pseudogene TRBV3-2) and TRBJ2-1; 8 bases match TRBD1. V was pared by 6 bases and J by 9 bases, with 7 bases of the junction left unmatched. Germline CDR1 and CDR2: LGHDT and YNNKEL (reference sequence). CDR3 size: 13 residues. This CDR3 is CASSRQDRGEQFF. The sequenced CDR3 bases are TGTGCCAGCAGTCGACAAGACAGGGGTGAG.

This chain's CDR3 is CASSLGGLAGASEQFF. The covered CDR3 bases are TGTGCCAGCAGCTTAGGCGGACTAGCGGGAGCGAGTGAG. The chain uses TRBV13 and TRBJ2-1; 13 nucleotides line up with TRBD2. The CDR3 extends 3 residues past the end of the read, so its final part is completed from the germline J gene. The CDR3 runs to 16 residues. Trimming removed 0 bases from V and 9 bases from J; junction bases left unmatched: 5. Germline loops: CDR1 PRHDT, CDR2 FYEKMQ (reference sequence).

In the case of this clone: The sequence runs out 3 residues before the end of the CDR3; the remainder is reconstructed from the germline J gene. This sequence joins TRBV5-1 and TRBJ2-5; D might be TRBD2 (6 bases). The CDR3 totals 14 residues. V was clipped by 0 bases and J by 4 bases, with 10 bases between them. In germline, CDR1 is SGHRS, CDR2 YFSETQ. The CDR3 spells CASSLEAGLETQYF. Incomplete CDR3 DNA: TGCGCCAGCAGCTTGGAGGCGGGACTAGAGACC.

On this clone itself: The CDR3 end lies 3 residues beyond the end of the read and is filled in from the germline J gene. The gene calls are TRBV10-2 and TRBJ2-2; 9 positions agree with TRBD2. Germline CDR1 and CDR2: WSHSY and SAAADI. The CDR3 runs to 13 residues. The covered CDR3 bases are TGCGCTAGCCGGGCGGGAGGGACCGGGGAG. It translates to CASRAGGTGE. The entire CDR3 reads CASRAGGTGELFF.

Turning to this clone: The CDR3 end is not reached by the read, which stops 3 residues before it; the germline J gene fills it in. The J gene is TRBJ2-3, the V gene TRBV5-8; 7 bases are a match to TRBD2. CDR3 length equals 15 residues. Germline CDR1 reads SGHTS; CDR2 reads YDEGEE. V dropped 7 bases and J dropped 0; count of bases not matched to a gene: 8. The sequenced part of the CDR3 DNA is TGTGCCAGCGACGCACGGGGGGATAGCACAGATACG. Protein product: CASDARGDSTDT. The whole CDR3 sequence reads CASDARGDSTDTQYF.

As concerns this clone: The read is 3 residues too short to cover the CDR3 end, so that end is filled in from the germline J gene. The chain uses TRBV23-1 and TRBJ2-3; D perhaps matches TRBD1 (5 bases). TRBV23-1 is an ORF, with its function uncertain. Trimming stripped 6 bases from V and 5 bases from J, with 21 bases between. The CDR3 runs to 16 residues. The part of the CDR3 DNA that was read is TGCGCCAGCAGGGCAATAGGTCGCAGGGCGAAAGATACG. Translation: CASRAIGRRAKDT. In full, the CDR3 is CASRAIGRRAKDTQYF.

CDR3 protein: CASSSKGEAEAFF. The part of the CDR3 DNA that was read is TGCGCCAGCAGCTCCAAAGGGGAGGCTGAA. The rearrangement joins TRBV5-1 to TRBJ1-1, with D tentatively TRBD1 (5 bases). The CDR3 end lies 3 residues beyond the end of the read and is filled in from the germline J gene. The V gene lost 3 bases and the J gene lost 6 bases, with 12 bases spanning the gap. The CDR3 loop spans 13 amino acids. Looked up from germline, CDR1 is SGHRS and CDR2 is YFSETQ.

As for this clone: Coverage ceases 3 residues before the CDR3 finishes, and the germline J gene fills in the end. The rearrangement joins TRBV27 to TRBJ2-7; TRBD1 is a possible D gene (6 bases). The CDR3 consists of 13 residues. Germline V gene lookup returns CDR1 MNHEY and CDR2 SMNVEV (reference sequence). Trimming pared 3 bases from V and 2 bases from J, leaving 8 bases between. The CDR3: CASSFRGAYEQYF. Partial CDR3 DNA: TGTGCCAGCAGTTTCAGGGGAGCCTACGAG.

Details on this clone: The CDR3 end is not reached by the read, which stops 3 residues before it; the germline J gene fills it in. The chain links TRBV20-1 to TRBJ2-7; 9 nucleotides line up with TRBD1. This CDR3 has 15 amino acids. J was trimmed by 3 bases and V by 4 bases; bases with no gene match: 10. Germline V CDR1 and CDR2: DFQATT, SNEGSKA (reference sequence). CDR3 sequence reads: CSATRTGAIGYEQYF. The part of the CDR3 DNA that was read is TGCAGTGCTACCAGGACAGGGGCAATCGGCTACGAG.

To note about this clone: Sequencing ends 3 residues short of the CDR3 end; the germline J gene provides the rest. J is TRBJ2-5 and V is TRBV20-1, with 8 bases aligning to TRBD2. The trim removed 6 bases at V and 6 bases at J, leaving 12 bases unmatched. The CDR3 covers 14 residues. The germline V gene has CDR1 DFQATT and CDR2 SNEGSKA (reference sequence). The CDR3: CSAIRLAGLKTQYF. The covered CDR3 bases are TGCAGTGCCATCCGGCTAGCGGGTTTGAAGACC.

The CDR3 reads CASSVFSGTGANVLFF. Partial CDR3 DNA: TGTGCCAGCAGTGTATTTAGCGGGACTGGGGCCAACGTG. The chain uses TRBV6-1 and TRBJ2-2; TRBD2 agrees at 8 bases. Coverage ceases 3 residues before the CDR3 finishes, and the germline J gene fills in the end. The CDR3 length is 16 residues. Germline lookup yields CDR1 MNHNS and CDR2 SASEGT.

Points on this clone: The CDR3 end is not reached by the read, which stops 3 residues before it; the germline J gene fills it in. The chain recombines TRBV10-3 with TRBJ2-1; the match to TRBD2 covers 15 bases. After removal of 4 bases from V and 0 bases from J, the junction contained 7 bases not matched to a gene. The CDR3 has 19 residues. Germline V lookup: CDR1 ENHRY, CDR2 SYGVKD. The CDR3 sequence is CAISGGTSGGRYSYNEQFF. The covered CDR3 bases are TGTGCCATCAGTGGCGGGACTAGCGGGGGGCGCTACTCCTACAATGAG.

On this clone itself: The sequence runs out 3 residues before the end of the CDR3; the remainder is reconstructed from the germline J gene. This sequence joins TRBV30 and TRBJ1-1; D is possibly TRBD1 (5 bases). V was clipped by 4 bases and J by 6 bases, with 21 bases between them. The CDR3 loop spans 15 amino acids. The V gene's germline CDR1 is GTSNPN and CDR2 SVGIG (reference sequence). The CDR3: CAWIPRRAGLPEAFF. The sequenced CDR3 bases are TGTGCCTGGATCCCCCGGAGGGCAGGGCTTCCTGAA. Full variable domain (missing parts from reference TRBV30 and TRBJ1-1): SQTIHQWPATLVQPVGSPLSLECTVEGTSNPNLYWYRQAAGRGLQLLFYSVGIGQISSEVPQNLSASRPQDRQFILSSKKLLLSDSGFYLCAWIPRRAGLPEAFFGQGTRLTVV.

In regard to this clone: Coverage ceases 3 residues before the CDR3 finishes, and the germline J gene fills in the end. V gene TRBV7-2 combines with J gene TRBJ2-1; 8 nucleotides match TRBD2. CDR3 length: 15 residues. CDR1 is SGHTA and CDR2 is FQGNSA in the germline V gene. V lost 1 base, J lost 7 bases, and 6 bases stayed unmatched. CDR3 amino acids: CASSLGTSRGNEQFF. The DNA read from the CDR3 is TGTGCCAGCAGCTTAGGGACTAGCCGGGGGAATGAG.

Details on this clone: The read comes to an end 3 residues before the CDR3 does, leaving the germline J gene to fill in the end. The chain joins TRBV5-1 to TRBJ1-4, with D unclear. Trimming stripped 5 bases from V and 5 bases from J, with 19 bases between. CDR1 is SGHRS and CDR2 is YFSETQ in the germline V gene. There are 16 residues in the CDR3. Incomplete CDR3 DNA: TGCGCCAGCAGTCGGAAACTCTCCGGACTCAATGAAAAA. The encoded protein is CASSRKLSGLNEK. The whole CDR3 protein is CASSRKLSGLNEKLFF.

A word on this clone: The CDR3 end lies 3 residues beyond the end of the read and is filled in from the germline J gene. V usage is TRBV30 and J usage is TRBJ2-1, with 11 bases that match TRBD2. After removal of 5 bases from V and 6 bases from J, the junction contained 12 bases not matched to a gene. There are 16 residues in the CDR3. Germline CDR1 is GTSNPN and CDR2 is SVGIG (reference sequence). Incomplete CDR3 DNA: TGTGCCTGGGGACTTTCAATAGCGGGAGGGTTCAATGAG. This encodes CAWGLSIAGGFNE. The complete CDR3 reads CAWGLSIAGGFNEQFF.

Comment on this clone: The read terminates 3 residues ahead of where the CDR3 ends, so the germline J gene completes it. This sequence joins TRBV19 and TRBJ1-1, with 10 bases identical to TRBD1. The CDR3 consists of 14 residues. Germline CDR1 and CDR2: LNHDA and SQIVND (reference sequence). V lost 7 bases to trimming and J lost 5 bases; unmatched junction nucleotides: 7. The CDR3 loop is CASIGGTGETEAFF. CDR3 bases read: TGTGCCAGTATTGGGGGGACAGGGGAAACTGAA.

Of note for this clone: The CDR3 extends 3 residues past the end of the read, so its final part is completed from the germline J gene. The chain combines TRBV2 with TRBJ1-1; tentatively, D is TRBD1 (6 bases). This CDR3 comprises 15 residues. The V end lost 2 bases, the J end lost 0 bases, and 10 bases lay between the germline ends. Per the germline V gene, CDR1 is SNHLY and CDR2 is FYNNEI. CDR3 DNA, as far as it was read: TGTGCCAGCAGTGAAAGGACAGTTATGAACACTGAA. Protein: CASSERTVMNTE. The entire CDR3 protein reads CASSERTVMNTEAFF.